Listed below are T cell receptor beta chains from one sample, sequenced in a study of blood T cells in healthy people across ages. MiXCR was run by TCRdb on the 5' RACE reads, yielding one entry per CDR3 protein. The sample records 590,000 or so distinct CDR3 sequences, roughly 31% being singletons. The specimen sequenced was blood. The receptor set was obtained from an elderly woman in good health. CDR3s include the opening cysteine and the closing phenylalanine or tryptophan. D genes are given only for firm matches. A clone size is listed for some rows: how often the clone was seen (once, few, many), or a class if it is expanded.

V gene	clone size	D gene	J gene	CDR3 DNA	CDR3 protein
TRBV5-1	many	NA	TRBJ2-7	TGCGCCAGCAGCTTCCTCGACAGGAACGAGCAGTACTTC	CASSFLDRNEQYF
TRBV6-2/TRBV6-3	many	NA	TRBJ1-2	TGTGCCAGCAGTTATGTCGGAAACTATGGCTACACCTTC	CASSYVGNYGYTF
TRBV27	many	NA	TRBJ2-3	TGTGCCAGCAGTCCGATGCACACGTTAGGAACAGATACGCAGTATTTT	CASSPMHTLGTDTQYF
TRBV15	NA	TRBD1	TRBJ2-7	TGTGCCACCAGCAGCACAGGGGGAGTCTACGAGCAGTACTTC	CATSSTGGVYEQYF
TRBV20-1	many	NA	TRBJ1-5	TGCAGTGCTAGAGATCAGGGACCTAATCAGCCCCAGCATTTT	CSARDQGPNQPQHF
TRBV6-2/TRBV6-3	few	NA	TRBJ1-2	TGTGCCAGCAGTTACCCCGGGACCAAGACTAACTATGGCTACACCTTC	CASSYPGTKTNYGYTF
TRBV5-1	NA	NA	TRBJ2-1	TGCGCCAGCAGCTCCCCGAACAGCGATGAGCAGTTCTTC	CASSSPNSDEQFF
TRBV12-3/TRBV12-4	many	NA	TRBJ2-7	TGTGCCAGCAGTTTCCGCAGGTGGGGGCCCTACGAGCAGTACTTC	CASSFRRWGPYEQYF
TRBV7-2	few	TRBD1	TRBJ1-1	TGTGCCAGCAGCTGGGGACAGTCCTGGAGCACTGAAGCTTTCTTT	CASSWGQSWSTEAFF
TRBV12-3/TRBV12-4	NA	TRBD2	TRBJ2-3	TGTGCCAGCAGTTTAAGGATCGGGGGAGGGGGCACAGATACGCAGTATTTT	CASSLRIGGGGTDTQYF
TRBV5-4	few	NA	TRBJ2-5	TGTGCCAGCAGCTTGGCCGGTCGGGTGAAAGAGACCCAGTACTTC	CASSLAGRVKETQYF
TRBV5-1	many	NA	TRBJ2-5	TGCGCCAGCAGCTTGCTCTGGACTGATAGACAAGAGACCCAGTACTTC	CASSLLWTDRQETQYF
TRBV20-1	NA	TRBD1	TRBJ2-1	TGCAGTGCCCTCGTAGGACAGGGGCGTAATGAGCAGTTCTTC	CSALVGQGRNEQFF
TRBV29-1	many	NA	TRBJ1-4	TGCAGCGGAGGGGAGGTGAATGAAAAACTGTTTTTT	CSGGEVNEKLFF
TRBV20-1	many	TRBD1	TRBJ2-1	TGCAGTGCGCAGTTCCGGGACAGGGTGTACAATGAGCAGTTCTTC	CSAQFRDRVYNEQFF
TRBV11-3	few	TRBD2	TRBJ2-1	TGTGCCAGCAGCTCTTGGACTAGCGGGGAGGGCGAGCAGTTCTTC	CASSSWTSGEGEQFF
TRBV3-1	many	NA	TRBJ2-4	TGTGCCAGCAGCCAAGATAGTGGAGCCGCTGCCAGAAACATTCAGTACTTC	CASSQDSGAAARNIQYF
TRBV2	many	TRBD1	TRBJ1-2	TGTGCCAGCAGTGTCAGGGGGCAGGGATATGGCTACACCTTC	CASSVRGQGYGYTF
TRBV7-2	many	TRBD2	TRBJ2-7	TGTGCCAGCAAAGGAGCGGGGTACGAGCAGTACTTC	CASKGAGYEQYF
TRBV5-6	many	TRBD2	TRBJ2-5	TGTGCCAGCAGCGTGGGGAGGGGGACCCAGTACTTC	CASSVGRGTQYF
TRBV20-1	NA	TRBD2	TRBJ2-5	TGCAGTGCTAGAGATTACGGGACTAGCGGGGAGAATGAGCAGTACTTC	CSARDYGTSGENEQYF
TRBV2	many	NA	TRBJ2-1	TGTGCCAGCAGGCGCCGTGTAGGACACAATGAGCAGTTCTTC	CASRRRVGHNEQFF
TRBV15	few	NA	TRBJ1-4	TGTGCCACCAGCAGAGATGATTTTCTGGCGCTAAAGCCAACTAATGAAAAACTGTTTTTT	CATSRDDFLALKPTNEKLFF
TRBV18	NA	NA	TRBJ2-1	TGTGCCAGCTCGCGGGACAGCTCCTACGAGCAGTTCTTC	CASSRDSSYEQFF
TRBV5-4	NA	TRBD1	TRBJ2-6	TGTGCCAGCAGCTCGCCGGGACAGATATCCTCTGGGGCCAACGTCCTGACTTTC	CASSSPGQISSGANVLTF
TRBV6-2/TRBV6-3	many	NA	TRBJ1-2	TGTGCCAGCAGACTATCGACAGGAGCTAACTATGGCTACACCTTC	CASRLSTGANYGYTF
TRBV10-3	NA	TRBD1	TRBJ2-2	TGTGCCATCAGTAACGGACAGGGGGAGAACACCGGGGAGCTGTTTTTT	CAISNGQGENTGELFF
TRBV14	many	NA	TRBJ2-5	TGTGCCAGCAGCCAAGTGGGGCAGATACAAGAGACCCAGTACTTC	CASSQVGQIQETQYF
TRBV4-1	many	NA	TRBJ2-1	TGCGCCAGCAGCCAGGCTCTCACAGGGAGGGCTCTGGACAATGAGCAGTTCTTC	CASSQALTGRALDNEQFF
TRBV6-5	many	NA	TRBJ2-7	TGTGCCAGCAGAGATGGGCGGGTGACGCCCTACGAGCAGTACTTC	CASRDGRVTPYEQYF
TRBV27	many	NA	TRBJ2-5	TGTGCCAGCAGTAAGGCCGAGACCCAGTACTTC	CASSKAETQYF
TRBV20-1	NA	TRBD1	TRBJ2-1	TGCAGTGCTAGTGGTGGGACAGGGGATTATGAGCAGTTCTTC	CSASGGTGDYEQFF
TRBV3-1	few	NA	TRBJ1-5	TGTGCCAGCAGCCAAGAAGACGAGATCCAGCCCCAGCATTTT	CASSQEDEIQPQHF
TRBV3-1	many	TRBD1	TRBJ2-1	TGTGCCAGCAGCCCTTGGACAGGGGGCTCCTACAATGAGCAGTTCTTC	CASSPWTGGSYNEQFF
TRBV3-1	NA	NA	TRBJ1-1	TGTGCCAGCAGCCCCAGCGGGTCTTGGGCGGACCAAACTTTCTTT	CASSPSGSWADQTFF
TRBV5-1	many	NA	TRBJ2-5	TGCGCGAGCAAGGAGGGGATCGAAGAGACCCAGTACTTC	CASKEGIEETQYF
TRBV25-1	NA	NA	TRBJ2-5	TGTGCCAGCAGTGTACCACTAGGGGGCCAAGAGACCCAGTACTTC	CASSVPLGGQETQYF
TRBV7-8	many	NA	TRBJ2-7	TGTGCCAGCAGCTTAGTAACCAGCTCCTACGAGCAGTACTTC	CASSLVTSSYEQYF
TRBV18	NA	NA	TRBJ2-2	TGTGCCAGCTCACCAGCCGAGGCCGCGGACACCGGGGAGCTGTTTTTT	CASSPAEAADTGELFF
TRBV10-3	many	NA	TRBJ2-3	TGTGCCATCAGTGAGTCGGGCGGAACCGGGACAGATACGCAGTATTTT	CAISESGGTGTDTQYF
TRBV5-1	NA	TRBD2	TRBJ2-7	TGCGCCAGCAGCAGCGGGACTAGACTCGAGCAGTACTTC	CASSSGTRLEQYF
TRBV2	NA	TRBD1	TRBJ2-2	TGTGCCAGCGGACAGGATTCCGGGGAACGGTTTTTT	CASGQDSGERFF
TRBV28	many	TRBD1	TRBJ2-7	TGTGCCAGCAGTGTCAGGGGGAACGAGCAGTACTTC	CASSVRGNEQYF
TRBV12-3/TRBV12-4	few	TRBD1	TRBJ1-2	TGTGCCAGCAGTTACGCCGGGACAGGGGGCGCGGGTGGCTACACCTTC	CASSYAGTGGAGGYTF
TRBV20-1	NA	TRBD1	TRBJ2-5	TGCAGTGCTAGAACCGGGACAGGTGAGACCCAGTACTTC	CSARTGTGETQYF
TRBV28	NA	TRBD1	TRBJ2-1	TGTGCCAGCAGTTGGGGGGGGACAGGGGGTCCCTACAATGAGCAGTTCTTC	CASSWGGTGGPYNEQFF
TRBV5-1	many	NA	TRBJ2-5	TGCGCCAGCAGCTTGGCCGGGGGCCCTTCGGAGACCCAGTACTTC	CASSLAGGPSETQYF
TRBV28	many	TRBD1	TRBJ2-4	TGTGCCAGCAGTTGGGACAGGACAAACATTCAGTACTTC	CASSWDRTNIQYF
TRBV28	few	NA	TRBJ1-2	TGTGCCAGCAGTTTCCAAACTAACTATGGCTACACCTTC	CASSFQTNYGYTF
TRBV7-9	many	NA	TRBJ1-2	TGTGCCAGCAGCCGCACGAGGGGTGGAATGGGCTACACCTTC	CASSRTRGGMGYTF
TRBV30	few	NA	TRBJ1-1	TGTGCCTGGAGTCCTGGACAGAATCAAGCTTTCTTT	CAWSPGQNQAFF
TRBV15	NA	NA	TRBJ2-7	TGTGCCACCAGCAGAGAACCGAGTTACGAGCAGTACTTC	CATSREPSYEQYF
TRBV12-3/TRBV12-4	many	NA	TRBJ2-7	TGTGCCAGCAGTTTGGGGGGGGCCTCCGAGCAGTACTTC	CASSLGGASEQYF
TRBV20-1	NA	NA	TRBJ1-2	TGCAGTGCCGGAAAGACCGGGCTCTTCGGCGATGGCTACACCTTC	CSAGKTGLFGDGYTF
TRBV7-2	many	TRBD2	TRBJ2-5	TGTGCCAGCAGCTTACACGCGGGGGGGCGTGTCGAGACCCAGTACTTC	CASSLHAGGRVETQYF
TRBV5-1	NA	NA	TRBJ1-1	TGCGCCAGCAGCCCAGGGACTGAGTCTGAAGCTTTCTTT	CASSPGTESEAFF
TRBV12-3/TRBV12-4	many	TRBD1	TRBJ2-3	TGTGCCAGCAGTTTGACAGGGGGATCAGATACGCAGTATTTT	CASSLTGGSDTQYF